Following are 9 T cell receptor beta chains from one sample sequenced in a study of glioma-infiltrating T cells. Amplification of TCR alpha and beta CDR3 regions from RNA used iRepertoire nested multiplex PCR. TCRdb recomputed calls from the multiplex PCR reads with MiXCR, one row per CDR3 protein. The repertoire has 150,000 to 200,000 distinct CDR3 sequences, roughly a third of them found once; the top ten carry 20% to 25%. Material for sequencing was glioma tissue, nonneoplastic brain tissue, or PBMCs (not recorded which). The receptors were sampled from a human donor with low-grade glioma or glioblastoma, undergoing nonglioma brain surgery, or in good health (not recorded which).

In its sample, this clonotype was seen a few times. The CDR3 DNA follows: TGTGCCAGCACCTGGGGCCCAATGAGCACTGAAGCTTTCTTT. Translated: CASTWGPMSTEAFF. The chain has TRBV7-2 and TRBJ1-1; a possible D gene is TRBD1 (5 bases). In germline, CDR1 is SGHTA, CDR2 FQGNSA. The CDR3 length is 14 residues. V was clipped by 7 bases and J by 4 bases, with 16 bases between them.

For this clonotype: A read error may be the cause here, since a much bigger clone is one base away. The chain carries TRBV7-9 and TRBJ1-1; 7 bases line up with TRBD1. Looked up from germline, CDR1 is SEHNR and CDR2 is FQNEAQ (reference sequence). The CDR3 contains 14 residues. CDR3: CANSLGGAEPKAFF. In DNA, the CDR3 is TGTGCCAACAGCTTAGGGGGCGCTGAGCCAAAAGCTTTCTTT.

This clonotype was detected ten times or more. This chain uses TRBV6-2 or TRBV6-3 with TRBJ2-3; D unclear. The CDR3 consists of 13 residues. The V end lost 6 bases, the J end lost 1 base, and 8 bases lay between the germline ends. The germline V gene encodes CDR1 MNHEY and CDR2 SVGEGT. CDR3 bases: TGTGCCAGCAGACAGCAGGGCACAGATACGCAGTATTTT. This sequence encodes CASRQQGTDTQYF.

In this sample, this clonotype turned up many times. The CDR3 DNA reads TGCGCCAGCAGCCTGGCCGTTCGAGAGACCCAGTACTTC. Amino acids: CASSLAVRETQYF. The rearrangement joins TRBV4-1 to TRBJ2-5; D is ambiguous. The V end was cut by 4 bases, the J end by 4 bases, with 10 bases between. Germline assignment: CDR1 MGHRA and CDR2 YSYEKL. The CDR3 totals 13 residues.

This clonotype was detected many times. The chain uses TRBV6-1 and TRBJ2-7, with a possible D match to TRBD1 (5 bases). This CDR3 spans 15 amino acids. CDR1 and CDR2 from the germline V gene are MNHNS and SASEGT. V dropped 2 bases and J dropped 0 bases, with 11 bases sitting between them. As DNA, the CDR3 is TGTGCCAGCAGTGAACAACAGGCGAGCTCCTACGAGCAGTACTTC. Residues: CASSEQQASSYEQYF.

The V call is TRBV27, the J call TRBJ2-7; D not resolved. Germline CDR1 and CDR2: MNHEY and SMNVEV (reference sequence). Between the trimmed V and J ends, which lost 2 bases and 2 bases, there was a span of 7 bases. This CDR3 region has 13 residues. The CDR3 protein is CASSLRAAYEQYF. The CDR3 coding sequence is TGTGCCAGCAGTTTACGTGCGGCCTACGAGCAGTACTTC.

With regard to this clonotype: Given a much more abundant clone one base away, this may be a read error. The V call is TRBV5-4, the J call TRBJ2-4; 8 positions match TRBD1. CDR1 SGHNT and CDR2 YYREEE come from the germline V gene (reference sequence). The CDR3 loop spans 16 amino acids. The CDR3 coding sequence is TGTGCCAGCAGCCCGGACAGGGTCGGGGCCAAAACCATTCAGTACTTC. Translation gives CASSPDRVGAKTIQYF.

The chain links TRBV4-2 to TRBJ1-4, with D hard to call. The germline V gene encodes CDR1 LGHNA and CDR2 YNFKEQ. This CDR3 is built from 14 residues. Deletions cut 1 base from V and 0 bases from J, with 3 bases between. The CDR3 DNA sequence: TGTGCCAGCAGCCAAGCTGCAACTAATGAAAAACTGTTTTTT. Its translation: CASSQAATNEKLFF.

The table lists this clonotype with many counts. V is TRBV6-1 and J is TRBJ2-5; D not resolved. The CDR3 is made up of 13 amino acids. V was cut by 7 bases and J by 5 bases, with 14 bases left in between. Germline assignment: CDR1 MNHNS and CDR2 SASEGT. The CDR3 here is CASTGWGYETQYF. CDR3 nucleotide sequence: TGTGCCAGCACCGGTTGGGGTTATGAGACCCAGTACTTC.